Presented here are 4 T cell receptor beta chains from one specimen sequenced in a study of Graves' ophthalmopathy and Graves' hyperthyroidism. RNA transcripts provided the template for amplifying TCR beta CDR3 regions. HTBI primers primed a first-round RT-PCR, and a second-round multiplex PCR followed. TCRdb called the multiplex PCR reads again in MiXCR, with one record for every CDR3 protein. In the table there are about 480,000 distinct CDR3 sequences, 14% of which are singletons. Sequencing used blood. The receptors stem from a woman aged 25 to 39 with Graves' ophthalmopathy.

This clonotype was seen many times. The rearrangement uses TRBV6-1 and TRBJ2-7; D not resolved. The CDR3 spans 12 residues. The V gene lost 10 bases and the J gene lost 5 bases, with 15 bases spanning the gap. Germline loops: CDR1 MNHNS, CDR2 SASEGT. In nucleotides, the CDR3 is TGTGCCACACGTCCTTCCACGAACGAGCAGTACTTC. This encodes CATRPSTNEQYF.

Written as DNA, the CDR3 is TGTGCCAGCAGTTCCGGGACAGGGGGGCCCAATCAGCCCCAGCATTTT. This gives the protein CASSSGTGGPNQPQHF. The V and J genes are TRBV27 and TRBJ1-5, with 11 bases fitting TRBD1. CDR3 size: 16 residues. V was pared by 4 bases and J by 3 bases, with 5 bases of the junction left unmatched. Germline CDR1 is MNHEY and CDR2 is SMNVEV (reference sequence).

This clonotype was seen many times. V is TRBV27 and J is TRBJ2-5; 10 nucleotides agree with TRBD1. Germline V gene sequence: CDR1 MNHEY, CDR2 SMNVEV (reference sequence). Unmatched junction bases numbered 14, after V lost 6 bases and J lost 7 bases. This CDR3 is 16 amino acids long. DNA of the CDR3: TGTGCCAGCAGCCTCACCGGGACAGGGGATGTCAGGACCCAGTACTTC. It translates to CASSLTGTGDVRTQYF.

This clonotype was recorded many times. CDR3 bases: TGTGCCAGCAGTGAAATGGACAGGGGGCCTTACGAGCAGTACTTC. It codes for CASSEMDRGPYEQYF. V and J are TRBV6-1 and TRBJ2-7, with 11 bases aligning to TRBD1. The CDR3 spans 15 residues. J lost 4 bases, V lost 2 bases, and 4 bases had no gene match. CDR1 MNHNS and CDR2 SASEGT come from the germline V gene.